The 20 T cell receptor beta chains presented below share a single source sample, sequenced in a study of control samples from healthy donors and cancer patients. The protocol was immunoSEQ multiplex PCR, while the TCRdb copy is restricted to in-frame clones and leaves out a portion. The sample comprises some 150,000 clones, over 90% of which are singletons, and under 1.2% rests with the top ten. The sample comprised blood. The receptor source for this set is a woman younger than 45 in good health.

V usage is TRBV5-1 and J usage is TRBJ2-1; D remains ambiguous. Per the germline V gene, CDR1 is SGHRS and CDR2 is YFSETQ. The CDR3 has 16 residues. Trimming took 0 bases from V and 3 from J, leaving 13 bases between them. The DNA for the CDR3 is TGCGCCAGCAGCTTGGGGATTGGAATTGACTACAATGAGCAGTTCTTC. As protein: CASSLGIGIDYNEQFF.

This rearrangement joins TRBV6-1 to TRBJ2-7; TRBD1 matches 8 bases. V shed 2 bases and J 0 bases; nucleotides not matched to a gene: 0. Germline values: CDR1 MNHNS, CDR2 SASEGT. The CDR3 length is 14 residues. The DNA of the CDR3 is TGTGCCAGCAGTGAAACAGGGGGCTCCTACGAGCAGTACTTC. Its protein is CASSETGGSYEQYF.

The V gene is TRBV13, the J gene TRBJ2-3; D ambiguous. CDR3 size: 12 residues. Trimming stripped 2 bases from V and 3 bases from J, with 3 bases between. CDR1 and CDR2 (germline): PRHDT, FYEKMQ (reference sequence). CDR3 sequence reads: CASSLRTDTQYF. CDR3 coding DNA: TGTGCCAGCAGCTTAAGGACAGATACGCAGTATTTT.

The V gene is TRBV11-1, the J gene TRBJ2-7; 8 nucleotides match TRBD2. The J segment lost 0 bases and the V segment lost 4 bases, leaving 8 bases of the junction unmatched. CDR3 size: 16 residues. The germline V gene encodes CDR1 SGHAT and CDR2 FQDESV (reference sequence). CDR3: CASSSGGYRGSYEQYF. The CDR3 bases are TGTGCCAGCAGCTCGGGAGGGTACCGGGGCTCCTACGAGCAGTACTTC.

Only one count was recorded for this clone. The chain has TRBV6-5 and TRBJ2-3; D possibly corresponds to TRBD2 (5 bases). Germline values: CDR1 MNHEY, CDR2 SVGAGI. Trimming shortened V by 8 bases and J by 8 bases, and 20 bases separated the two germline ends. There are 14 residues in the CDR3. The CDR3 reads CASHVRTGAGTQYF. The CDR3 nucleotides are TGTGCCAGCCACGTACGGACGGGTGCGGGTACGCAGTATTTT.

The rearrangement joins TRBV4-1 to TRBJ2-1; a weak D match, TRBD1 (7 bases). Deletions cut 4 bases from V and 6 bases from J, with 16 bases between. From germline, CDR1 is MGHRA and CDR2 YSYEKL. The CDR3 has 15 amino acids. The DNA of the CDR3 is TGCGCCAGCAGCCGCCGGACAGGAGGGATCAATGAGCAGTTCTTC. It specifies CASSRRTGGINEQFF.

The genes are TRBV4-1 and TRBJ2-1; D not certain. Trimming left V 1 base short and J 2 bases short, with 3 bases between. This CDR3 spans 13 amino acids. Germline CDR1 and CDR2: MGHRA and YSYEKL. CDR3 DNA: TGCGCCAGCAGCCAAGGACCCTACAATGAGCAGTTCTTC. Amino acid sequence: CASSQGPYNEQFF.

This rearrangement joins TRBV24-1 to TRBJ2-2; D might be TRBD1 (5 bases). The CDR3 consists of 17 residues. CDR1 is KGHDR, CDR2 SFDVKD, per germline. The V end lost 3 bases, the J end lost 1 base, and 14 bases lay between the germline ends. CDR3 sequence: CATSDARQPLNTGELFF. The CDR3, as DNA: TGTGCCACCAGTGATGCCCGACAGCCTCTGAACACCGGGGAGCTGTTTTTT.

This chain links TRBV5-8 with TRBJ2-7, with no clear D. Germline CDR1 reads SGHTS; CDR2 reads YDEGEE. With 5 bases removed from V and 2 bases from J, the gap between germline ends came to 5 bases. The CDR3 is 11 residues long. DNA for the CDR3: TGTGCCAGCAGGGATACCTACGAGCAGTACTTC. Its protein is CASRDTYEQYF. Supplemented by reference TRBV5-8 and TRBJ2-7, the full variable domain reads EAGVTQSPTHLIKTRGQQATLRCSPISGHTSVYWYQQALGLGLQFLLWYDEGEERNRGNFPPRFSGRQFPNYSSELNVNALELEDSALYLCASRDTYEQYFGPGTRLTVT.

The chain links TRBV4-1 to TRBJ2-1, with 7 nucleotides matching TRBD2. The ends lost 1 base at V and 0 bases at J; junction bases unmatched: 3. The length of the CDR3 is 16 residues. Per the germline V gene, CDR1 is MGHRA and CDR2 is YSYEKL. CDR3 sequence reads: CASSQGSGGSYNEQFF. For the CDR3, the DNA is TGCGCCAGCAGCCAAGGGTCGGGGGGCTCCTACAATGAGCAGTTCTTC.

J is TRBJ2-3 and V is TRBV28, with 12 bases lining up with TRBD2. The trim removed 2 bases at V and 3 bases at J, leaving 9 bases unmatched. From germline, CDR1 is MDHEN and CDR2 SYDVKM. This CDR3 comprises 18 residues. The CDR3 loop is CASSLILAGGPGTDTQYF. The CDR3 DNA reads TGTGCCAGCAGTTTAATTCTAGCGGGAGGGCCGGGGACAGATACGCAGTATTTT.

The V call is TRBV30, the J call TRBJ1-1, with D maybe TRBD1 (6 bases). The V gene's germline CDR1 is GTSNPN and CDR2 SVGIG (reference sequence). This CDR3 is built from 14 residues. V was trimmed by 2 bases and J by 3 bases, leaving 13 bases between them. CDR3 loop: CAWSPNREDTEAFF. The CDR3 coding sequence is TGTGCCTGGAGTCCCAACAGGGAGGACACTGAAGCTTTCTTT.

The chain uses TRBV19 and TRBJ2-1; 15 bases are shared with TRBD2. CDR1 and CDR2 from the germline V gene are LNHDA and SQIVND (reference sequence). V dropped 5 bases and J dropped 10; count of bases not matched to a gene: 6. This CDR3 has 15 amino acids. This CDR3 reads CASSGTSGRLGEQFF. CDR3 DNA: TGTGCCAGTAGTGGGACTAGCGGGAGGTTGGGGGAGCAGTTCTTC.

The chain combines TRBV5-1 with TRBJ1-4, with 9 bases matching TRBD1. V was clipped by 4 bases and J by 8 bases; unmatched bases: 12. CDR1 is SGHRS, CDR2 YFSETQ, per germline. The CDR3 covers 16 residues. The CDR3 region is CASSRDTGGLEEKLFF. As DNA, the CDR3 is TGCGCCAGCAGCCGGGATACAGGGGGCTTGGAGGAAAAACTGTTTTTT.

This chain links TRBV10-3 with TRBJ2-7; tentative D call: TRBD2 (5 bases). Germline-derived CDR1 and CDR2 are ENHRY and SYGVKD. The CDR3 covers 11 residues. The ends were cut back, 10 bases at V and 2 bases at J, with 9 bases in the middle. CDR3 DNA sequence: TGTGCCACCGGAGGTACCTACGAGCAGTACTTC. Translated: CATGGTYEQYF.

The genes are TRBV28 and TRBJ1-2; D not resolved. The CDR3 runs to 14 residues. The germline CDR1 and CDR2 sequences are MDHEN and SYDVKM. Trimming removed 5 bases at V and 3 bases at J, with 13 bases between. Here the CDR3 reads CASSEIRADYGYTF. The CDR3 region has the DNA TGTGCCAGCAGTGAAATTCGAGCCGACTATGGCTACACCTTC.

This clone is a singleton in its sample. The chain recombines TRBV3-1 (or the pseudogene TRBV3-2) with TRBJ1-5; D is uncertain. The germline V gene encodes CDR1 LGHDT and CDR2 YNNKEL (reference sequence). This CDR3 comprises 14 residues. Trimming removed 3 bases at V and 2 bases at J, with 8 bases between. The CDR3 DNA follows: TGTGCCAGCAGCCATGATTTCGGCAATCAGCCCCAGCATTTT. Translating gives CASSHDFGNQPQHF.

This rearrangement joins TRBV30 to TRBJ2-7; TRBD1 matches 12 bases. V shed 1 base, J shed 9 bases, and the junction held 7 bases outside the gene matches. The CDR3 sequence is 14 residues long. CDR1 is GTSNPN, CDR2 SVGIG, per germline (reference sequence). The CDR3 nucleotides are TGTGCCTGGAGTGACGGGACAGGGGGCAGCGGGCAGTACTTC. It yields the protein CAWSDGTGGSGQYF.

V usage is TRBV30 and J usage is TRBJ1-5; D possibly corresponds to TRBD1 (5 bases). The CDR3 is made up of 18 amino acids. The germline gives CDR1 GTSNPN, CDR2 SVGIG (reference sequence). V shed 4 bases and J shed 0 bases, with 22 bases lying between them. Here the CDR3 DNA reads TGTGCCTGGACTCCCGGTGGGGTTCGAGGGGTTAGCAATCAGCCCCAGCATTTT. Translating it yields CAWTPGGVRGVSNQPQHF.

V and J are TRBV10-1 and TRBJ2-5; tentative D call: TRBD2 (7 bases). The CDR3 runs 19 residues. V gave up 0 bases and J gave up 5 bases, with 25 bases separating them. The germline CDR1 and CDR2 sequences are WNHNN and SYGVQD (reference sequence). In DNA, the CDR3 is TGCGCCAGCAGTGAGTCGCCCAGCGGGGCAGCTCTGGGGGCGGAGACCCAGTACTTC. It translates to CASSESPSGAALGAETQYF.